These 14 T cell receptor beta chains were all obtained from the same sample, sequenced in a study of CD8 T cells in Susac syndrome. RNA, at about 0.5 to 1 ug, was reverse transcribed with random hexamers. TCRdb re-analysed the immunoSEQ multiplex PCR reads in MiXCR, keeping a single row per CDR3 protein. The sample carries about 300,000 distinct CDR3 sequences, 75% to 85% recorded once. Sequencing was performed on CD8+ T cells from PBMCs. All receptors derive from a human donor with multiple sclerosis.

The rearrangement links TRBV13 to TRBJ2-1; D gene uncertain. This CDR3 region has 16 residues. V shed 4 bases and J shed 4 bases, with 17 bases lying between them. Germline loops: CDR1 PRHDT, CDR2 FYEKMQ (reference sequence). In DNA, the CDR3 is TGTGCCAGCAGCTCAATGATGGGCGAGCAATACAATGAGCAGTTCTTC. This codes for CASSSMMGEQYNEQFF.

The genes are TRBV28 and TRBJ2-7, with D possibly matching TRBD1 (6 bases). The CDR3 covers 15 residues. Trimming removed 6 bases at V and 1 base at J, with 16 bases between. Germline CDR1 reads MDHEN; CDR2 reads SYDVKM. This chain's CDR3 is CASSPYITGSYEQYF. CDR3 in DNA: TGTGCCAGCAGCCCTTATATAACAGGGTCCTACGAGCAGTACTTC.

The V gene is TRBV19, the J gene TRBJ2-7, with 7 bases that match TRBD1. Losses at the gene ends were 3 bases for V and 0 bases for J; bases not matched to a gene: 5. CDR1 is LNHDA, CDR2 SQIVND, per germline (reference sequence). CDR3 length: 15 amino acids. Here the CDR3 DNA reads TGTGCCAGTAGTATTTTGGGACAGAGCTCCTACGAGCAGTACTTC. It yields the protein CASSILGQSSYEQYF.

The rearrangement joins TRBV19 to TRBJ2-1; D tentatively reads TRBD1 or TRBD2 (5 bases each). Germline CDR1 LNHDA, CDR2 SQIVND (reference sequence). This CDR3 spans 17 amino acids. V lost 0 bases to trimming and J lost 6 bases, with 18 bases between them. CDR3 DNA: TGTGCCAGTAGTATAGAAGCATCGGGACGAAGGCGCAATGAGCAGTTCTTC. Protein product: CASSIEASGRRRNEQFF. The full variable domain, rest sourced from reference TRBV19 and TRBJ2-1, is DGGITQSPKYLFRKEGQNVTLSCEQNLNHDAMYWYRQDPGQGLRLIYYSQIVNDFQKGDIAEGYSVSREKKESFPLTVTSAQKNPTAFYLCASSIEASGRRRNEQFFGPGTRLTVL.

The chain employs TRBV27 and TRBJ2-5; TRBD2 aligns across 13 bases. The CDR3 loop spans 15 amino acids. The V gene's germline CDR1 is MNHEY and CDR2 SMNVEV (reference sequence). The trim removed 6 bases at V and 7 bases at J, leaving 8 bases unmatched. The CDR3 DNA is TGTGCCAGCAGCCCCGGACTAGCGGGAGTCGGGACCCAGTACTTC. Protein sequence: CASSPGLAGVGTQYF.

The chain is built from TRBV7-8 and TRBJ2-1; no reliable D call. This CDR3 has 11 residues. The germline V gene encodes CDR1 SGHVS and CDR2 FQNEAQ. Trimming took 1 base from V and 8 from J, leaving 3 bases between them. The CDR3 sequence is CASSLVDEQFF. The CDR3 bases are TGTGCCAGCAGCTTAGTGGATGAGCAGTTCTTC.

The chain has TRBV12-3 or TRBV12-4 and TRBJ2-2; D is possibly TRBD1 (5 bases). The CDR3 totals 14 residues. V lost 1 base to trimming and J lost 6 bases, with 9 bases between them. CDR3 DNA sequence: TGTGCCAGCAGTTTAGAAGGGGTGCCCGGGGAGCTGTTTTTT. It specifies CASSLEGVPGELFF.

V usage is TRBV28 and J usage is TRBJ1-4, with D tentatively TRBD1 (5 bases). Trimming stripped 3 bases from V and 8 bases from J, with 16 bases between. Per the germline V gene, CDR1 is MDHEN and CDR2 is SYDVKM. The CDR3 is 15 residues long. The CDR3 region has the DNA TGTGCCAGCAGTTTCGGGAACGATGGGGGGGAAAAACTGTTTTTT. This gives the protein CASSFGNDGGEKLFF.

The CDR3 DNA is TGTGCCAGCCGCCGGACAGGGCACTACGAGCAGTACTTC. It is translated as CASRRTGHYEQYF. The chain has TRBV5-6 and TRBJ2-7, with 8 nucleotides matching TRBD1. Trimming cost V 7 bases and J 3 bases; bases outside gene matches: 6. This CDR3 region has 13 residues. Germline-derived CDR1 and CDR2 are SGHDT and YYEEEE.

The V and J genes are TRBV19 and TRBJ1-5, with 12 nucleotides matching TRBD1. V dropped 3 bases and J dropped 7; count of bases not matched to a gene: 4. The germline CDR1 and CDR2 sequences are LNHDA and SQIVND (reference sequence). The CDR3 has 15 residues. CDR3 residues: CASSIGGQGAQPQHF. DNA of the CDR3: TGTGCCAGTAGTATTGGGGGACAGGGGGCGCAGCCCCAGCATTTT.

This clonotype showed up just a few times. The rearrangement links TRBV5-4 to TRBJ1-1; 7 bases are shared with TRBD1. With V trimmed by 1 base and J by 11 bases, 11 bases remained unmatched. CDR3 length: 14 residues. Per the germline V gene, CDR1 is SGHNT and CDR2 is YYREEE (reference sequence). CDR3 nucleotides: TGTGCCAGCAGCTTGCAAGCTCAGGGGGAATACGCTTTCTTT. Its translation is CASSLQAQGEYAFF.

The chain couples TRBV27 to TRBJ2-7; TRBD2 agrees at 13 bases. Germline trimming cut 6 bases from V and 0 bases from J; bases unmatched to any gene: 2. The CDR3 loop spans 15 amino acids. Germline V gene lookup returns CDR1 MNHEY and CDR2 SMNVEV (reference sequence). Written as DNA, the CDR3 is TGTGCCAGCAGAGGACTAGCGGGGGCCTCCTACGAGCAGTACTTC. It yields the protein CASRGLAGASYEQYF.

The CDR3 region has the DNA TGTGCCAGCAGTCCTAGGGCACCTAGAGACTACTCTTTCCAAGAGACCCAGTACTTC. Protein product: CASSPRAPRDYSFQETQYF. V gene TRBV7-8 combines with J gene TRBJ2-5, with D maybe TRBD2 (5 bases). The V end was cut by 6 bases, the J end by 1 base, with 27 bases between. Germline V CDR1 and CDR2: SGHVS, FQNEAQ. The length of the CDR3 is 19 residues.

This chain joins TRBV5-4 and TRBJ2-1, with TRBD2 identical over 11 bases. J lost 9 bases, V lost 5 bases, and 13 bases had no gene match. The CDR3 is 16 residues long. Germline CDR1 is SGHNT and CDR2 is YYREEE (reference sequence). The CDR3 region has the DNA TGTGCCAGCAGTACCGGCAGACTAGCGGGACAGGGTGAGCAGTTCTTC. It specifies CASSTGRLAGQGEQFF.